Listed below are T cell receptor beta chains from one sample, sequenced in a study of monozygotic twins with inflammatory bowel disease. For each CDR3 protein, TCRdb gives one entry from its re-call of the 5' RACE reads, without DNA. The sample holds fewer than 350,000 distinct CDR3 sequences. The specimen was blood. The receptor set was obtained from a human donor with ulcerative colitis or Crohn's disease, or a healthy co-twin of an affected twin (not recorded which). Each CDR3 is given with its conserved first and last residue.

j_gene | v_gene | CDR3aa
TRBJ2-7 | TRBV5-1 | CASSSTTGGWYEQYF
TRBJ2-5 | TRBV20-1 | CSASSRKKETQYF
TRBJ2-3 | TRBV12-3/TRBV12-4 | CASSLGLAGRLDTQYF
TRBJ2-2 | TRBV7-2 | CASSLSVWLAGTGELFF
TRBJ2-7 | TRBV5-1 | CASSLSRADSYEQYF
TRBJ1-1 | TRBV29-1 | CSAQTEIAEAFF
TRBJ1-6 | TRBV7-6 | CASSSLGPPLHF
TRBJ2-7 | TRBV20-1 | CSVLDRASYEQYF
TRBJ2-7 | TRBV11-2 | CASSGTWPSGDYEQYF
TRBJ1-5 | TRBV19 | CASSMAQGGQPQHF
TRBJ2-3 | TRBV7-9 | CASSSPWYSPADTQYF
TRBJ2-7 | TRBV28 | CASGGPVIEQYF
TRBJ2-2 | TRBV4-3 | CASSQDWGELFF
TRBJ2-6 | TRBV7-9 | CASSLWLGEGANVLTF
TRBJ2-1 | TRBV6-4 | CASRIHTSGPGLAGVEQFF
TRBJ1-4 | TRBV5-5 | CASSRTYPGQGDEKLFF
TRBJ1-6 | TRBV27 | CASSFRQGPNSLLHF
TRBJ2-7 | TRBV4-1 | CASSQAGESYEQYF
TRBJ2-1 | TRBV7-9 | CASSLSRLAAHNEQFF